This is a list of T cell receptor beta chains from one sample in a study of blood T cell repertoires in COVID-19. TCRdb's copy holds only in-frame clones and misses some; the assay was immunoSEQ multiplex PCR. The sample records about 340,000 clones, more than 75% being singletons. The specimen was peripheral blood. These receptors originate from a young woman who had recovered from COVID-19. The CDR3 runs from the conserved cysteine through the conserved F or W. The size of a clone is reported for some rows only, either as once, few or many, or as a class for expanded clones.

v_gene,abundance,j_gene,CDR3aa
TRBV29-1,-,TRBJ2-5,CSVALTPGETQYF
TRBV5-6,-,TRBJ2-3,CASSYTDTGGADTQYF
TRBV5-1,-,TRBJ2-3,CASIPGMRSDTQYF
TRBV13,-,TRBJ1-4,CATPPQQGRNEKLFF
TRBV11-3,-,TRBJ1-1,CASSLMGGAEAFF
TRBV2,-,TRBJ1-1,CASSDASGDTEAFF
TRBV7-2,-,TRBJ1-6,CASSLYRDLGSLHF
TRBV29-1,few,TRBJ1-1,CSGGQGNTEAFF
TRBV7-9,-,TRBJ1-2,CASSVRQGADGYTF
TRBV7-2,-,TRBJ1-6,CAGKSRGNSPLHF
TRBV11-3,once,TRBJ2-5,CASSLFGGEETQYF
TRBV12-5,-,TRBJ1-5,CASGLSVHNQPQHF
TRBV2,-,TRBJ2-1,CASSESGGWYNEQFF
TRBV6-6,-,TRBJ2-1,CASSYATGTRYNEQFF
TRBV19,-,TRBJ2-1,CASSLLLAGEFDEQFF
TRBV12-3/TRBV12-4,-,TRBJ1-5,CASSGAAYQPQHF
TRBV10-3,-,TRBJ1-2,CAISDGQGYGYTF
TRBV6-5,-,TRBJ1-2,CASSYGTLRGYTF
TRBV27,-,TRBJ2-1,CASSSTGTYSNEQFF
TRBV9,-,TRBJ1-1,CASSVDGFKAFF
TRBV6-2/TRBV6-3,-,TRBJ2-1,CASSYGGPNEQFF
TRBV29-1,-,TRBJ2-1,CSVGWASDEQFF
TRBV5-6,-,TRBJ1-1,CASSLSRAGAFF
TRBV5-6,-,TRBJ2-3,CASRRGTDTQYF
TRBV15,-,TRBJ1-6,CATRINRGINSPLHF
TRBV5-5,-,TRBJ2-6,CASTLVMGGGANVLTF
TRBV4-3,-,TRBJ1-1,CASSQDLRRRNTEAFF
TRBV4-1,-,TRBJ2-1,CASSPYSGSSYNEQFF
TRBV7-8,once,TRBJ1-5,CASSSFGTGVGNQPQHF
TRBV7-9,-,TRBJ1-6,CASTPGGLGGNSPLHF
TRBV7-2,-,TRBJ1-2,CASSRGGSGYTF
TRBV7-8,-,TRBJ1-1,CASSQGVNTEAFF
TRBV24-1,-,TRBJ1-2,CATRPQGAQGYTF
TRBV6-5,-,TRBJ2-2,CASSYWGGFTGELFF